Each of the 24 T cell receptor beta chains below was sequenced from the same sample in a study of OX40 agonist ivuxolimab in advanced cancers. Sequenced by immunoSEQ multiplex PCR; TCRdb stores in-frame clones only, minus some. The sample records about 54,000 clones, approximately 84% being singletons. The specimen was CD4+ or CD8+ T cells sorted from blood, collected in a trial of the OX40 agonist ivuxolimab. The receptors here all came from an adult with an advanced solid tumor such as melanoma, head and neck, liver or kidney cancer.

This clone has a handful of counts. The V gene is TRBV4-1, the J gene TRBJ2-5, with D possibly being TRBD1 (6 bases). The CDR3 runs 14 residues. Germline V CDR1 and CDR2: MGHRA, YSYEKL. V lost 4 bases to trimming and J lost 1 base, with 10 bases between them. As DNA, the CDR3 is TGCGCCAGCAGCCGCACAGGGATCCAAGAGACCCAGTACTTC. Amino acids: CASSRTGIQETQYF.

Only one count was recorded for this clone. In DNA form, the CDR3 reads TGTGCCAGCAGTGAAATTATGGGAAACTATGGCTACACCTTC. This translates into CASSEIMGNYGYTF. This rearrangement joins TRBV6-1 to TRBJ1-2; unclear D gene. This CDR3 spans 14 amino acids. V was cut by 2 bases and J by 2 bases, with 9 bases left in between. CDR1 and CDR2 (germline): MNHNS, SASEGT.

This clone was seen a handful of times. The rearrangement uses TRBV7-8 and TRBJ1-2, with D tentatively TRBD1 (6 bases). This CDR3 is built from 17 residues. From germline, CDR1 is SGHVS and CDR2 FQNEAQ. V gave up 1 base and J gave up 5 bases, with 20 bases separating them. The chain's CDR3 is CASSLENGGASGYGYTF. The CDR3 nucleotides read TGTGCCAGCAGCTTAGAGAATGGGGGCGCCTCAGGGTATGGCTACACCTTC.

The rearrangement links TRBV4-1 to TRBJ2-1, with D unclear. This CDR3 region has 12 residues. V was trimmed by 0 bases and J by 8 bases, leaving 5 bases between them. The germline V gene encodes CDR1 MGHRA and CDR2 YSYEKL. CDR3 coding DNA: TGCGCCAGCAGCCAAGATGGGGATGAGCAGTTCTTC. The encoded protein is CASSQDGDEQFF.

The chain is built from TRBV5-1 and TRBJ2-7, with 8 nucleotides matching TRBD2. V was clipped by 2 bases and J by 2 bases; unmatched bases: 3. Germline-derived CDR1 and CDR2 are SGHRS and YFSETQ. CDR3 size: 14 residues. The CDR3 region is CASSLLAGTYEQYF. CDR3 in DNA: TGCGCCAGCAGCTTATTAGCGGGAACCTACGAGCAGTACTTC.

J is TRBJ1-3 and V is TRBV19, with D hard to call. The CDR3 covers 14 residues. CDR1 and CDR2 (germline): LNHDA, SQIVND (reference sequence). Deletions cut 5 bases from V and 0 bases from J, with 8 bases between. The CDR3 nucleotides are TGTGCCAGTAGTGTCAGCCCCTCTGGAAACACCATATATTTT. Its translation is CASSVSPSGNTIYF.

The chain couples TRBV7-2 to TRBJ2-5, with a weak D call TRBD1 (5 bases). CDR1 and CDR2 from the germline V gene are SGHTA and FQGNSA. The CDR3 has 15 amino acids. Trimming pared 5 bases from V and 2 bases from J, leaving 15 bases between. CDR3 in amino acids: CASSPQGSIQETQYF. The CDR3 DNA reads as TGTGCCAGCAGCCCTCAGGGTAGTATTCAAGAGACCCAGTACTTC.

This chain links TRBV19 with TRBJ2-3; the D call may be TRBD1 or TRBD2 (6 bases each). CDR3 length equals 14 residues. Looked up from germline, CDR1 is LNHDA and CDR2 is SQIVND (reference sequence). V lost 1 base to trimming and J lost 4 bases, with 9 bases between them. DNA of the CDR3: TGTGCCAGTAGTATAGGGGGGGCCTCAGATACGCAGTATTTT. This gives the protein CASSIGGASDTQYF.

The chain recombines TRBV6-6 with TRBJ1-3; a weak D match, TRBD1 (5 bases). Trimming left V 7 bases short and J 0 bases short, with 10 bases between. The germline CDR1 and CDR2 sequences are MNHNY and SVGAGI (reference sequence). The CDR3 length is 14 residues. The CDR3 loop reads CASKGTPSGNTIYF. The CDR3 DNA follows: TGTGCCAGCAAGGGGACCCCCTCTGGAAACACCATATATTTT.

The rearrangement links TRBV11-2 to TRBJ2-7; 9 nucleotides align to TRBD1. Germline trimming cut 2 bases from V and 12 bases from J; bases unmatched to any gene: 5. Looked up from germline, CDR1 is SGHAT and CDR2 is FQNNGV. The CDR3 has 12 residues. The CDR3 loop reads CASSLYGQGSYF. For the CDR3, the DNA is TGTGCCAGCAGCTTATACGGACAGGGGTCGTACTTC.

The chain has TRBV5-8 and TRBJ1-5; 7 bases agree with TRBD1. The CDR3 is 17 amino acids. Trimming at V came to 1 base and at J to 0 bases, leaving 7 bases not matched to a gene. From germline, CDR1 is SGHTS and CDR2 YDEGEE. The CDR3 region has the DNA TGTGCCAGCAGCTTGTCTCAGGGGGGACGTAGCAATCAGCCCCAGCATTTT. This translates into CASSLSQGGRSNQPQHF.

The chain couples TRBV7-2 to TRBJ2-7; 9 bases are shared with TRBD1. V dropped 5 bases and J dropped 4; count of bases not matched to a gene: 15. CDR3 length: 17 residues. The germline CDR1 and CDR2 sequences are SGHTA and FQGNSA. The CDR3 DNA reads as TGTGCCAGCAGCCCTAGGCGGGGAACAGGGGGCGGTTACGAGCAGTACTTC. It specifies CASSPRRGTGGGYEQYF.

The CDR3 sequence is CASSHQRGLGTSRSYEQYF. As DNA, the CDR3 is TGCGCCAGCAGCCACCAGAGAGGCTTAGGGACTAGCAGAAGTTACGAGCAGTACTTC. This chain connects TRBV4-3 to TRBJ2-7; 9 bases agree with TRBD2. Germline assignment: CDR1 LGHNA and CDR2 YSLEER. V lost 3 bases to trimming and J lost 4 bases; unmatched junction nucleotides: 19. The CDR3 covers 19 residues.

This clone has a handful of counts. J is TRBJ1-1 and V is TRBV4-1; D gene uncertain. The V and J ends lost 8 bases and 3 bases respectively, with 16 bases between them. The CDR3 length is 14 residues. Germline V CDR1 and CDR2: MGHRA, YSYEKL. The CDR3 nucleotides read TGCGCCAGCCGAGTTGGGGTCCGGCACACTGAAGCTTTCTTT. It codes for CASRVGVRHTEAFF.

The V and J genes are TRBV14 and TRBJ1-1; D not resolved. Germline V gene sequence: CDR1 SGHDN, CDR2 FVKESK. Between the trimmed V and J ends, which lost 7 bases and 5 bases, there was a span of 23 bases. The CDR3 has 16 amino acids. In DNA, the CDR3 is TGTGCCAGCATCCCCTCCACGGCCGGCAGTAGTACTGAAGCTTTCTTT. Translation gives CASIPSTAGSSTEAFF.

V and J are TRBV6-1 and TRBJ2-5, with a possible D match to TRBD1 (6 bases). Matching the DNA end better, TRBJ2-7 makes the J call doubtful. Germline assignment: CDR1 MNHNS and CDR2 SASEGT. The CDR3 runs to 16 residues. DNA of the CDR3: TGTGCCAGCAGTGAAGGGACAGTGGTGCCCTCCTACGAGCAGTACTTC. Its protein is CASSEGTVVPSYEQYF.

The V gene is TRBV5-1, the J gene TRBJ2-7; tentative D call: TRBD2 (6 bases). The CDR3 extends over 16 amino acids. Germline CDR1 reads SGHRS; CDR2 reads YFSETQ. V shed 0 bases and J shed 2 bases, with 15 bases lying between them. CDR3 bases: TGCGCCAGCAGCTTGGGATTACGGGAGTCCCCCTACGAGCAGTACTTC. Translated, it gives CASSLGLRESPYEQYF.

The CDR3 is CASSSSRNTIYF. The CDR3 DNA follows: TGTGCCAGTAGTAGTAGTCGAAACACCATATATTTT. The chain joins TRBV19 to TRBJ1-3; no clear D. Trimming took off 4 bases at V and 5 bases at J, with 6 bases between the two ends. CDR3 length equals 12 residues. The germline V gene has CDR1 LNHDA and CDR2 SQIVND (reference sequence).

The chain combines TRBV6-6 with TRBJ2-1; D remains unclear. Germline CDR1 and CDR2: MNHNY and SVGAGI (reference sequence). V shed 0 bases and J shed 2 bases, with 8 bases lying between them. The length of the CDR3 is 15 residues. CDR3 DNA: TGTGCCAGCAGTTACTCGATCCAGCCCTACAATGAGCAGTTCTTC. Protein: CASSYSIQPYNEQFF.

This sequence joins TRBV7-2 and TRBJ2-5; a possible D gene is TRBD2 (5 bases). CDR3 size: 13 residues. Per the germline V gene, CDR1 is SGHTA and CDR2 is FQGNSA. Trimming took 0 bases from V and 5 from J, leaving 7 bases between them. For the CDR3, the DNA is TGTGCCAGCAGCTTAGCGAGGGAGGAGACCCAGTACTTC. This encodes CASSLAREETQYF.

The chain couples TRBV4-1 to TRBJ2-1, with TRBD2 identical over 7 bases. V lost 0 bases, J lost 4 bases, and 18 bases stayed unmatched. From germline, CDR1 is MGHRA and CDR2 YSYEKL. The CDR3 covers 20 residues. CDR3 residues: CASSQEKEFQGRGTYNEQFF. Here the CDR3 DNA reads TGCGCCAGCAGCCAAGAAAAGGAGTTCCAAGGGCGGGGGACGTACAATGAGCAGTTCTTC.

In its sample, this clone was seen once. The V and J genes are TRBV19 and TRBJ1-5, with 8 bases matching TRBD1. Trimming cost V 3 bases and J 1 base; bases outside gene matches: 8. Germline V gene data show CDR1 as LNHDA and CDR2 as SQIVND (reference sequence). This CDR3 spans 17 amino acids. The CDR3 sequence: CASSIDRGFTSNQPQHF. Written as DNA, the CDR3 is TGTGCCAGTAGTATCGACAGGGGTTTTACAAGCAATCAGCCCCAGCATTTT.

The rearrangement links TRBV28 to TRBJ2-7; D is undetermined. Looked up from germline, CDR1 is MDHEN and CDR2 is SYDVKM. Trimming removed 1 base at V and 4 bases at J, with 5 bases between. The CDR3 loop spans 12 amino acids. CDR3 nucleotide sequence: TGTGCCAGCAGTTTATCCGGGTACGAGCAGTACTTC. Its protein product is CASSLSGYEQYF.

This clone has only one observation. The chain joins TRBV19 to TRBJ2-7; D ambiguous. Trimming left V 5 bases short and J 2 bases short, with 13 bases between. The CDR3 loop spans 14 amino acids. Per the germline V gene, CDR1 is LNHDA and CDR2 is SQIVND (reference sequence). The DNA for the CDR3 is TGTGCCAGTAGTCCCGACCAAAACCCCTACGAGCAGTACTTC. This gives the protein CASSPDQNPYEQYF.